Presented here are 5 T cell receptor beta chains from one specimen sequenced in a study of cytomegalovirus exposure and HLA in healthy donors. The study ran its PCR with 60 Vbeta and 13 Jbeta primers. Data came from immunoSEQ multiplex PCR; TCRdb stores just in-frame clones and leaves some out. The profile shows 150,000 to 200,000 clones, approximately 81% of them singletons. The sequencing sample was made of PBMCs. The receptor set was obtained from a man aged 50-60 years in good health and CMV-seronegative.

This sequence joins TRBV27 and TRBJ2-2; no clear D gene. Deletions cut 10 bases from V and 1 base from J, with 16 bases between. The CDR3 length is 15 residues. Germline-derived CDR1 and CDR2 are MNHEY and SMNVEV (reference sequence). Here the CDR3 DNA reads TGTGCCACCACGAGGTCGCCTGGGAACACCGGGGAGCTGTTTTTT. It translates to CATTRSPGNTGELFF.

The rearrangement joins TRBV7-9 to TRBJ1-3; 9 bases are shared with TRBD1. J gave up 1 base and V 1 base, and 8 bases lay outside the gene matches. The V gene's germline CDR1 is SEHNR and CDR2 FQNEAQ (reference sequence). The CDR3 covers 18 residues. DNA of the CDR3: TGTGCCAGCAGCTTAGGATGGGGACAGGGAGAATCTGGAAACACCATATATTTT. It specifies CASSLGWGQGESGNTIYF. Full variable domain (outside the CDR3, taken from reference TRBV7-9 and TRBJ1-3): DTGVSQNPRHKITKRGQNVTFRCDPISEHNRLYWYRQTLGQGPEFLTYFQNEAQLEKSRLLSDRFSAERPKGSFSTLEIQRTEQGDSAMYLCASSLGWGQGESGNTIYFGEGSWLTVV.

The CDR3 reads CASSLLVAQETQYF. The CDR3 nucleotides are TGCGCCAGCAGCTTGTTGGTGGCCCAAGAGACCCAGTACTTC. This chain uses TRBV5-1 with TRBJ2-5, with no clear D. With 1 base removed from V and 1 base from J, the gap between germline ends came to 8 bases. The germline CDR1 and CDR2 sequences are SGHRS and YFSETQ. The CDR3 spans 14 residues.

As for this clone: At one of its ends the junction is not consistent with the germline gene, which may arise from a read error. J is TRBJ1-1 and V is TRBV7-9, with D uncertain. In germline, CDR1 is SEHNR, CDR2 FQNEAQ (reference sequence). CDR3 size: 15 residues. CDR3 sequence reads: CSSSLPSALDTEAFF. In DNA, the CDR3 is TGTTCCAGCAGCTTGCCCAGTGCTTTGGACACTGAAGCTTTCTTT.

The chain recombines TRBV5-1 with TRBJ2-3; no clear D. Trimming cost V 3 bases and J 4 bases, with 21 bases left between them. The CDR3 is 17 amino acids. CDR1 SGHRS and CDR2 YFSETQ come from the germline V gene. Here the CDR3 reads CASSSHDGQFIADTQYF. DNA of the CDR3: TGCGCCAGCAGCTCCCACGATGGGCAATTCATTGCAGATACGCAGTATTTT.